What follows describes a single T cell receptor beta chain. Per the original methods: Amplified reference gene primers provided the basis for estimating nucleated cell counts. Data came from immunoSEQ multiplex PCR; TCRdb stores just in-frame clones and leaves some out. That table gives V, J and clone size, and the DNA gave D and trimming. The repertoire holds 200,000 to 250,000 clones, with roughly 82% as singletons. These data are taken from a study of blood T cell repertoires in COVID-19. Study as a whole: There were acute and convalescent COVID-19 samples, and they came from the United States, Italy and Spain. Sample material is recorded as cDNA or gDNA derived from T cells, B-cell-depleted T cells, or PBMCs.

This receptor was taken from a woman between 40 and 55 years old with acute or convalescent COVID-19. The sequenced sample consisted of peripheral blood.

CDR3 sequence (DNA): TGTGCCACCAGCCCTAGCGGGAGAGTCTACAATGAGCAGTTCTTC. Its translation is CATSPSGRVYNEQFF. The chain carries TRBV15 and TRBJ2-1; 10 bases fit TRBD2. Germline CDR1 and CDR2: LNHNV and YYDKDF (reference sequence). CDR3 length: 15 residues. With V trimmed by 5 bases and J by 3 bases, 4 bases remained unmatched.